This T cell receptor beta chain comes out of a study of cytomegalovirus exposure and HLA in healthy donors. Points on this clone: What it binds is not known. One end of the junction does not line up with germline, which may come from a read error.

Germline assignment: CDR1 SNHLY and CDR2 FYNNEI. The CDR3 loop spans 13 amino acids. Study conclusions and caveats: Whilst most TCR sequences proved rare, a subset of public TCRs occurred across many donors. An analysis that was carried out later associated 16,951 TCR beta sequences with HLA alleles at 0.05 false discovery rate. Later on, a genetic analysis was performed. It linked a missense variant in DCLRE1C with V- and J-gene trimming of TCR beta.

The PCR was carried out with 60 Vbeta primers and 13 Jbeta primers. Libraries were prepared by immunoSEQ multiplex PCR; TCRdb keeps only in-frame clonotypes and omits some of them. Seen here are 170,000 or so clones, 65% to 85% observed once, and the top ten hold approximately 2.5%. The sequence was collected from a man between 60 and 75 years old in good health and CMV-seronegative. The specimen sequenced was PBMCs. The V call is TRBV2, the J call TRBJ2-7; 7 bases fit TRBD1. The CDR3 nucleotides are TGTGCCAGCAGAAACCAGGGGGACCACGAGCAGCACTTC. Its protein product is CASRNQGDHEQHF. Filled out from reference TRBV2 and TRBJ2-7, the complete variable domain reads EPEVTQTPSHQVTQMGQEVILRCVPISNHLYFYWYRQILGQKVEFLVSFYNNEISEKSEIFDDQFSVERPDGSNFTLKIRSTKLEDSAMYFCASRNQGDHEQHFGPGTRLTVT.